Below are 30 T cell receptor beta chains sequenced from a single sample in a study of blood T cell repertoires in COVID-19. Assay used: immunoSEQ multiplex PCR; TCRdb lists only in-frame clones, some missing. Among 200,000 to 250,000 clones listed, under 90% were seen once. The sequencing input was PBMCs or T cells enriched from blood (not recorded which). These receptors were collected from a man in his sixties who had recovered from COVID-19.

CDR3 protein: CASSQELAGVYEQYF. CDR3 sequence (DNA): TGTGCCAGCAGCCAGGAACTAGCGGGGGTCTACGAGCAGTACTTC. The V gene is TRBV3-1 (or the pseudogene TRBV3-2), the J gene TRBJ2-7; TRBD2 matches at 11 bases. The trim removed 3 bases at V and 3 bases at J, leaving 4 bases unmatched. Germline V gene lookup returns CDR1 LGHDT and CDR2 YNNKEL (reference sequence). The CDR3 is 15 residues long.

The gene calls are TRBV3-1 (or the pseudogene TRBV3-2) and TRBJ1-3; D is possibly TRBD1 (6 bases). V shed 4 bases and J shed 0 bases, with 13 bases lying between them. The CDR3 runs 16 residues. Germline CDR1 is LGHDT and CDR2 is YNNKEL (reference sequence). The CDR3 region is CASSRHQGFSGNTIYF. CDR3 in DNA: TGTGCCAGCAGCCGGCATCAGGGGTTCTCTGGAAACACCATATATTTT.

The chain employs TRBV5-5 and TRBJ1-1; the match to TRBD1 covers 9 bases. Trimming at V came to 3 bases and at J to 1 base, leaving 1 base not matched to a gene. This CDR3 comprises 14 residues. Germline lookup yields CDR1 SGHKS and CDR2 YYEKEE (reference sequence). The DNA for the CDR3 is TGTGCCAGCAGCTCACAGGGGGCGAACACTGAAGCTTTCTTT. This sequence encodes CASSSQGANTEAFF.

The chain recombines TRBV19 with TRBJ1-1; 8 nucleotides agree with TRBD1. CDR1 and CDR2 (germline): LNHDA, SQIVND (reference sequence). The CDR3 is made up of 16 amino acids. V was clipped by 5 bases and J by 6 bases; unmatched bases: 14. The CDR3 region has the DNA TGTGCCAGTAGTGCCTCGGACAGGGACTGGTATCCTGAAGCTTTCTTT. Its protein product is CASSASDRDWYPEAFF.

The CDR3 loop is CAYNSLSSYNEQFF. In DNA, the CDR3 is TGTGCCTACAACAGCCTGAGCTCCTACAATGAGCAGTTCTTC. The rearrangement links TRBV7-9 to TRBJ2-1; D gene uncertain. The V gene lost 11 bases and the J gene lost 0 bases, with 14 bases spanning the gap. This CDR3 has 14 amino acids. Germline values: CDR1 SEHNR, CDR2 FQNEAQ (reference sequence).

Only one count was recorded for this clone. Here the CDR3 reads CASSLGQGTNTEAFF. The CDR3 coding sequence is TGTGCCAGCAGCCTCGGACAGGGGACGAACACTGAAGCTTTCTTT. The chain employs TRBV9 and TRBJ1-1; 9 bases line up with TRBD1. CDR3 length: 15 amino acids. V was pared by 4 bases and J by 1 base, with 5 bases of the junction left unmatched. From germline, CDR1 is SGDLS and CDR2 YYNGEE.

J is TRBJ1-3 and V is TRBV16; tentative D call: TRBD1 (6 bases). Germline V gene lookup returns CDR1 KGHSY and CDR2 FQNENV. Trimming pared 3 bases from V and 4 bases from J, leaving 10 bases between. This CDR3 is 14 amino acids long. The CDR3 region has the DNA TGTGCCAGCAGCCAGGGGGCGGACGGAAACACCATATATTTT. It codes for CASSQGADGNTIYF.

CDR3 bases: TGTGCCAGCTCACCGGACGGACAGGGGGTCCGGAGCCGTGGCTACACCTTC. Encoded protein: CASSPDGQGVRSRGYTF. The rearrangement uses TRBV18 and TRBJ1-2, with 10 bases aligning to TRBD1. Looked up from germline, CDR1 is KGHSH and CDR2 is LQKENI. There are 17 residues in the CDR3. J gave up 7 bases and V 3 bases, and 14 bases lay outside the gene matches.

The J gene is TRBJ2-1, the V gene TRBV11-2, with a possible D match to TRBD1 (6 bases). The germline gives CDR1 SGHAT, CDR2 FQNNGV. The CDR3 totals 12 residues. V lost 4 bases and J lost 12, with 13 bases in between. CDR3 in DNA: TGTGCCAGCAGCTCTATAGGGGGAATGCAGTTCTTC. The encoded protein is CASSSIGGMQFF.

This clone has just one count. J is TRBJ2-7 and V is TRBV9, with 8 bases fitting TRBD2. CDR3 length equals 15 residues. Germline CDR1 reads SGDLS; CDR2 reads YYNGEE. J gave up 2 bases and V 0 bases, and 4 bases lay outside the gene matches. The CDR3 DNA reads TGTGCCAGCAGCGTAGATGGCGGGGGGACCTACGAGCAGTACTTC. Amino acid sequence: CASSVDGGGTYEQYF.

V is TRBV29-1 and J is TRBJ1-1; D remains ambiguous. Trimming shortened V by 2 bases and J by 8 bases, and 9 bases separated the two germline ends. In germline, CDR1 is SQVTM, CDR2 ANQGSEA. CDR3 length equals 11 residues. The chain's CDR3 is CSVERSGEAFF. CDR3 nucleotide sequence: TGCAGCGTTGAAAGGTCCGGGGAAGCTTTCTTT.

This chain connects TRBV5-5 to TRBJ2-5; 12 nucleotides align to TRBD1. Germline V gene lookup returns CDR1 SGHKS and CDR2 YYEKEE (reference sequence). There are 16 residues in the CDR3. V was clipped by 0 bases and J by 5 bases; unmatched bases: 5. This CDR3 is CASSLGGQGALETQYF. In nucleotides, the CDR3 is TGTGCCAGCAGCTTGGGGGGACAGGGGGCATTGGAGACCCAGTACTTC.

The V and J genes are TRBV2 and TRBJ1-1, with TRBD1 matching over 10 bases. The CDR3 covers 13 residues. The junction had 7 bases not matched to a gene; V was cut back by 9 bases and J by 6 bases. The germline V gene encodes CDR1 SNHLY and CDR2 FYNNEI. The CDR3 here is CARSGTGVSEAFF. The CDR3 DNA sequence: TGTGCCAGATCCGGGACAGGGGTGTCTGAAGCTTTCTTT.

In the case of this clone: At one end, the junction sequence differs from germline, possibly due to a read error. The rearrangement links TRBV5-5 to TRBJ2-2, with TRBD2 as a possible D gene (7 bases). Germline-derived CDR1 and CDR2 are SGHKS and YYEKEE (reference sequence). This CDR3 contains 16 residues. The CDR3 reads CASSLSGGSKTGELFF. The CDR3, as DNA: TGTGCCAGCAGCCTTTCGGGGGGCTCGAAAACCGGGGAGCTGTTTTTT.

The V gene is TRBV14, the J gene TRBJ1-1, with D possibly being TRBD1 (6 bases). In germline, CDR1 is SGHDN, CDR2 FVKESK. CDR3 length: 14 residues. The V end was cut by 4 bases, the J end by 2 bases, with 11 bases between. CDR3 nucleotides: TGTGCCAGCAGCCCCTGGACAGCCAACACTGAAGCTTTCTTT. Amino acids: CASSPWTANTEAFF.

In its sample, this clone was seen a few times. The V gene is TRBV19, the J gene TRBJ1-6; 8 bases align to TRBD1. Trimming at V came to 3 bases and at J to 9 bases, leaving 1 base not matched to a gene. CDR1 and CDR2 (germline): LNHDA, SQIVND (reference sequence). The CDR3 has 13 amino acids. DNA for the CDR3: TGTGCCAGTAGTATGACAGGGGTTTCACCCCTCCACTTT. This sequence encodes CASSMTGVSPLHF.

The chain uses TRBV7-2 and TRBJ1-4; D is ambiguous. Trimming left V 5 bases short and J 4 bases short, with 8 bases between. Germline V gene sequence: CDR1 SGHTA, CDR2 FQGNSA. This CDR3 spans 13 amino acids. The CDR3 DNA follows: TGTGCCAGCAGCAGCCAATATAATGAAAAACTGTTTTTT. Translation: CASSSQYNEKLFF. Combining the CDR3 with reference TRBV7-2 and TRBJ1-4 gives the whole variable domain GAGVSQSPSNKVTEKGKDVELRCDPISGHTALYWYRQSLGQGLEFLIYFQGNSAPDKSGLPSDRFSAERTGGSVSTLTIQRTQQEDSAVYLCASSSQYNEKLFFGSGTQLSVL.

CDR3 sequence: CASSEWGSGGPHTQYF. The CDR3, as DNA: TGCGCCAGCAGTGAGTGGGGTAGCGGGGGGCCACATACGCAGTATTTT. V is TRBV10-2 and J is TRBJ2-3, with 10 nucleotides matching TRBD2. There are 16 residues in the CDR3. The V gene's germline CDR1 is WSHSY and CDR2 SAAADI. The junction had 8 bases not matched to a gene; V was cut back by 1 base and J by 7 bases.

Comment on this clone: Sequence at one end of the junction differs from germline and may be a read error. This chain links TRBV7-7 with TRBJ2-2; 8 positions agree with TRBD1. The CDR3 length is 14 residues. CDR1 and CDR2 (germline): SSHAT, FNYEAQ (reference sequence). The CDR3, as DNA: TGTGCTAGCAGCTTGGACAGGGTTACCGGGGAGCTGTTTTTT. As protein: CASSLDRVTGELFF.

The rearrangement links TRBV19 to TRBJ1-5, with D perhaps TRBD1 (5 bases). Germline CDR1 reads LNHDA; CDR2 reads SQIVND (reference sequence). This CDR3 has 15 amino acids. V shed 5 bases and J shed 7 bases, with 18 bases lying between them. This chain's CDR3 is CASSFQAGGGQPQHF. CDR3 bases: TGTGCCAGTAGTTTCCAGGCGGGGGGAGGGCAGCCCCAGCATTTT.

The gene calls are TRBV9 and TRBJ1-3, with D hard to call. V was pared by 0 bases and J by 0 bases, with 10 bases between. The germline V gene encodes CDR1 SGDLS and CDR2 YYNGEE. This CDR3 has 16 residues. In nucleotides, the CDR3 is TGTGCCAGCAGCGTAGCGGCGGCTACCTCTGGAAACACCATATATTTT. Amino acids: CASSVAAATSGNTIYF.

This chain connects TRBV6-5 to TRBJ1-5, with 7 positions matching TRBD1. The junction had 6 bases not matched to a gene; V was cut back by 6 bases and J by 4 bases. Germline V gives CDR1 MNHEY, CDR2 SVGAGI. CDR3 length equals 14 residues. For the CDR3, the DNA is TGTGCCAGCAGGGCGGCAGGGGGTAATCAGCCCCAGCATTTT. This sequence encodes CASRAAGGNQPQHF.

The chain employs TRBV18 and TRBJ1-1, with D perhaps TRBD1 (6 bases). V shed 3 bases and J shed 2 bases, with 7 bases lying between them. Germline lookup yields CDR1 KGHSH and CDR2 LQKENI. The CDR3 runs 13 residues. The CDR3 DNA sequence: TGTGCCAGCTCACCGGGACAAAACACTGAAGCTTTCTTT. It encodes CASSPGQNTEAFF.

CDR3 residues: CASSTRARDRGRYSNQPQHF. The DNA of the CDR3 is TGTGCCAGTAGTACCCGTGCCCGGGACAGGGGAAGATATAGCAATCAGCCCCAGCATTTT. V and J are TRBV19 and TRBJ1-5; 10 bases are a match to TRBD1. The CDR3 totals 20 residues. Trimming at V came to 4 bases and at J to 0 bases, leaving 15 bases not matched to a gene. Germline V CDR1 and CDR2: LNHDA, SQIVND (reference sequence).

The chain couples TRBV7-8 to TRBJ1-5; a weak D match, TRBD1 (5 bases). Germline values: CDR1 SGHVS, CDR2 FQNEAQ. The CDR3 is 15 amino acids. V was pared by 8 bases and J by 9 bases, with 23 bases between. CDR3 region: CASHEKEGKDLPQHF. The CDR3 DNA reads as TGTGCCAGCCACGAGAAGGAGGGGAAGGATCTGCCCCAGCATTTT.

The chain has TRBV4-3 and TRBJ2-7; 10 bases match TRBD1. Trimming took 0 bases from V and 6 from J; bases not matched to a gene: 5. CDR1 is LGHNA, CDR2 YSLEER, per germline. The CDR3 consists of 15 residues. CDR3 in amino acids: CASSQDPGQGREQYF. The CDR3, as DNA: TGCGCCAGCAGCCAAGATCCGGGACAGGGGCGCGAGCAGTACTTC.

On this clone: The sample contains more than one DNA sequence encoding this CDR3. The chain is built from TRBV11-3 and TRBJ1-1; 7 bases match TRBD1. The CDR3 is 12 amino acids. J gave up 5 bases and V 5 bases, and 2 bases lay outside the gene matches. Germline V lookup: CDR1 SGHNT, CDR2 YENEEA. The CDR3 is CASSLRGTEAFF. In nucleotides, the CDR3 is TGTGCCAGCAGCCTCAGGGGGACTGAAGCTTTCTTT.

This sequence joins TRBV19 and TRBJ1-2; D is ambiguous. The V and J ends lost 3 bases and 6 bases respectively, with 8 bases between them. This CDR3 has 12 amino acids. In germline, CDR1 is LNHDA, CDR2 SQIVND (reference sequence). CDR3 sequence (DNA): TGTGCCAGTAGTATGGGAGCTGATGGCTACACCTTC. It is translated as CASSMGADGYTF.

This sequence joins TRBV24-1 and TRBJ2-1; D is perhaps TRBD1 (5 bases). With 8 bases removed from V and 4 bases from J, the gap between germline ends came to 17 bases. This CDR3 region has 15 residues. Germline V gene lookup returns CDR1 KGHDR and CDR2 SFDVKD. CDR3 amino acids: CATMDNTASYNEQFF. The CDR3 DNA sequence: TGTGCCACCATGGACAACACAGCCTCTTACAATGAGCAGTTCTTC.

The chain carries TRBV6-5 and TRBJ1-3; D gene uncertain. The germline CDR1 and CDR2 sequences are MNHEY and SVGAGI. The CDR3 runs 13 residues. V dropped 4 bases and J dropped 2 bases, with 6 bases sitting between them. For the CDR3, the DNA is TGTGCCAGCAGTTTGAGCACTGGAAACACCATATATTTT. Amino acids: CASSLSTGNTIYF.